Listed below are T cell receptor beta chains from one sample, sequenced in a study of a mutant IDH1 vaccine in newly diagnosed glioma. Sequenced by immunoSEQ multiplex PCR; TCRdb stores in-frame clones only, minus some. The data contain about 69,000 clones, approximately 86% of them singletons. The antigens of these receptors remain unknown. Material: PBMCs, obtained from a glioma patient whose treatment included an IDH1 peptide vaccine. The receptors come from a man aged 25-40 years with glioma. The CDR3 runs from the conserved cysteine through the conserved F or W. D genes are given only for firm matches. Some rows mark clone size as missing; the rest say once, few, many or name a class of expanded clone.

-,-,TRBV19,TRBJ2-2,CASSIHYTGRELFF,TGTGCCAGTAGTATCCACTACACCGGGAGGGAGCTGTTTTTT
-,-,TRBV7-9,TRBJ2-3,CASSPPGRDTQYF,TGTGCCAGCAGCCCTCCTGGCAGGGATACGCAGTATTTT
TRBD1,-,TRBV13,TRBJ2-7,CASSLGQGAREQYF,TGTGCCAGCAGCTTGGGACAGGGGGCACGGGAGCAGTACTTC
-,-,TRBV19,TRBJ1-4,CASSLKSQPNEKLFF,TGTGCCAGTAGTTTAAAGTCCCAGCCTAATGAAAAACTGTTTTTT
-,-,TRBV15,TRBJ2-7,CATSRAPTGSYEQYF,TGTGCCACCAGCAGAGCCCCGACAGGCTCCTACGAGCAGTACTTC
-,-,TRBV2,TRBJ1-1,CASSEYDTEAFF,TGTGCCAGCAGTGAATACGACACTGAAGCTTTCTTT
TRBD2,-,TRBV7-3,TRBJ2-1,CASSWSGGADNEQFF,TGTGCCAGCAGCTGGAGCGGGGGGGCTGACAATGAGCAGTTCTTC
-,-,TRBV4-3,TRBJ2-1,CASSQDKGTEQFF,TGCGCCAGCAGCCAAGATAAGGGGACTGAGCAGTTCTTC
-,-,TRBV29-1,TRBJ2-2,CSVEDRTRLQNTGELFF,TGCAGCGTTGAAGATCGTACGAGACTCCAGAACACCGGGGAGCTGTTTTTT
-,once,TRBV6-5,TRBJ2-2,CASSAYLSNTGELFF,TGTGCCAGCAGCGCGTACCTATCGAACACCGGGGAGCTGTTTTTT
-,-,TRBV6-6,TRBJ1-1,CASSHRTEAFF,TGTGCCAGCAGTCACAGGACTGAAGCTTTCTTT
TRBD2,-,TRBV5-1,TRBJ2-5,CASSPSLAGPQETQYF,TGCGCCAGCAGCCCGTCATTAGCGGGACCTCAAGAGACCCAGTACTTC
-,few,TRBV7-2,TRBJ1-1,CASSSQGRANTEAFF,TGTGCCAGCAGCTCCCAGGGGCGGGCGAACACTGAAGCTTTCTTT
-,-,TRBV4-3,TRBJ2-7,CASSQGGTIYEQYF,TGCGCCAGCAGCCAAGGCGGGACAATCTACGAGCAGTACTTC
-,-,TRBV5-1,TRBJ2-5,CASRGGKEQYF,TGCGCCAGCAGGGGAGGCAAGGAGCAGTACTTC
TRBD1,-,TRBV19,TRBJ1-5,CASSSGQVWVGNQPQHF,TGTGCCAGTAGTTCGGGACAGGTTTGGGTCGGCAATCAGCCCCAGCATTTT
-,-,TRBV28,TRBJ2-1,CASIWGRRYNEQFF,TGTGCCAGCATCTGGGGTCGGAGGTACAATGAGCAGTTCTTC
-,few,TRBV6-5,TRBJ2-3,CASSYSLRPDTQYF,TGTGCCAGCAGTTACTCTCTCCGCCCGGATACGCAGTATTTT
TRBD2,-,TRBV4-1,TRBJ2-1,CASSQLGGAANEQFF,TGCGCCAGCAGCCAACTCGGGGGGGCCGCCAATGAGCAGTTCTTC
-,-,TRBV7-2,TRBJ1-2,CASSLQLSGYTF,TGTGCCAGCAGCCTTCAATTGTCGGGCTACACCTTC
TRBD2,once,TRBV5-5,TRBJ2-5,CASSFSPVGGESEYF,TGTGCCAGCAGCTTTTCCCCCGTCGGGGGGGAATCAGAGTACTTC
-,-,TRBV7-8,TRBJ2-1,CASSLIVGSGLYNEQFF,TGTGCCAGCAGCTTAATCGTCGGTAGCGGACTCTACAATGAGCAGTTCTTC
-,-,TRBV10-2,TRBJ1-4,CASSEEEFNEKLFF,TGCGCCAGCAGTGAGGAGGAGTTTAATGAAAAACTGTTTTTT
TRBD1,-,TRBV9,TRBJ2-7,CASSVGQGVGEQYF,TGTGCCAGCAGCGTAGGCCAGGGGGTTGGCGAGCAGTACTTC
-,-,TRBV28,TRBJ1-5,CATLPQGRRNQPQHF,TGTGCCACACTCCCACAGGGCAGGAGGAATCAGCCCCAGCATTTT
-,-,TRBV5-1,TRBJ1-6,CASSLSTGGTNSPLHF,TGCGCCAGCAGCTTGTCCACGGGGGGCACTAATTCACCCCTCCACTTT
-,-,TRBV29-1,TRBJ1-2,CSATTDVNGYTF,TGCAGCGCCACGACCGACGTTAATGGCTACACCTTC
TRBD1,once,TRBV7-9,TRBJ2-5,CASSSGQIQETQYF,TGTGCCAGCAGCTCGGGACAGATCCAAGAGACCCAGTACTTC
-,once,TRBV28,TRBJ2-4,CASSPGRVHIQYF,TGTGCCAGCAGCCCGGGACGGGTACACATTCAGTACTTC
-,-,TRBV28,TRBJ2-7,CASSPTDFYSYEQYF,TGTGCCAGCAGCCCCACGGACTTCTACTCCTACGAGCAGTACTTC
TRBD1,-,TRBV7-9,TRBJ2-2,CASSLAQRQGRTGELFF,TGTGCCAGCAGCTTAGCCCAAAGACAGGGGAGGACCGGGGAGCTGTTTTTT
TRBD1,-,TRBV28,TRBJ1-1,CASTTGGDTEAFF,TGTGCCAGCACCACAGGGGGGGACACTGAAGCTTTCTTT
TRBD2,-,TRBV5-4,TRBJ2-7,CASSRHSGLTSYEQYF,TGTGCCAGCAGCCGTCATAGCGGGCTTACCTCCTACGAGCAGTACTTC
TRBD1,few,TRBV16,TRBJ1-1,CASSPQLTGEAFF,TGTGCCAGCAGCCCACAACTGACAGGGGAAGCTTTCTTT
-,-,TRBV4-1,TRBJ2-7,CASSQFYQGYPFEQYF,TGCGCCAGCAGCCAATTTTACCAGGGGTACCCCTTTGAGCAGTACTTC
TRBD2,once,TRBV4-2,TRBJ2-3,CASSQRTSGSADTQYF,TGTGCCAGCAGCCAGAGGACTAGCGGGTCTGCGGATACGCAGTATTTT
-,-,TRBV15,TRBJ2-1,CATSRASSGFGSYNEQFF,TGTGCCACCAGCAGAGCATCGTCGGGATTCGGCTCCTACAATGAGCAGTTCTTC
-,once,TRBV5-6,TRBJ1-1,CASSLPGRGTEAFF,TGTGCCAGCAGTCTGCCGGGCCGGGGCACTGAAGCTTTCTTT
-,once,TRBV28,TRBJ2-7,CASGSAGASGEYEQYF,TGTGCCAGCGGTTCGGCCGGGGCCTCGGGAGAGTACGAGCAGTACTTC
TRBD2,-,TRBV7-2,TRBJ2-3,CASSLDGLAGRTDTQYF,TGTGCCAGCAGCTTAGATGGCCTAGCGGGCCGCACAGATACGCAGTATTTT
TRBD1,-,TRBV2,TRBJ2-5,CASRRETGKETQYF,TGTGCCAGCAGGAGAGAGACAGGGAAAGAGACCCAGTACTTC
TRBD2,few,TRBV10-3,TRBJ2-3,CAISGTLAGGTDTQYF,TGTGCCATCAGTGGGACTTTAGCGGGGGGCACAGATACGCAGTATTTT
-,-,TRBV5-1,TRBJ2-2,CASSLEGAGELFF,TGCGCCAGCAGCCTTGAGGGGGCCGGGGAGCTGTTTTTT
TRBD1,-,TRBV7-2,TRBJ1-4,CASSSDRGNEKLFF,TGTGCCAGCAGCTCGGACAGGGGGAATGAAAAACTGTTTTTT
-,-,TRBV7-9,TRBJ1-2,CASSLYRARLDGYTF,TGTGCCAGCAGCCTTTACAGGGCTCGCCTTGATGGCTACACCTTC
TRBD2,-,TRBV7-9,TRBJ2-5,CASSSRLAGGPGQETQYF,TGTGCCAGCAGCTCACGACTAGCGGGAGGGCCGGGCCAAGAGACCCAGTACTTC
-,-,TRBV5-4,TRBJ2-3,CASSWATDRSDTQYF,TGTGCCAGCAGCTGGGCGACCGACCGCTCAGATACGCAGTATTTT
TRBD2,-,TRBV10-3,TRBJ2-3,CAISAAGDTDTQYF,TGTGCCATCAGTGCTGCGGGGGACACAGATACGCAGTATTTT
-,-,TRBV4-2,TRBJ2-3,CASSQESDTQYF,TGTGCCAGCAGCCAAGAGTCAGATACGCAGTATTTT
TRBD1,-,TRBV28,TRBJ1-4,CASSFTGVDEKLFF,TGTGCCAGCAGTTTCACAGGGGTAGATGAAAAACTGTTTTTT
TRBD2,-,TRBV20-1,TRBJ2-1,CSAESGRQFF,TGCAGTGCTGAAAGCGGGAGGCAGTTCTTC
TRBD2,-,TRBV29-1,TRBJ2-5,CSVELAGAPGETQYF,TGCAGCGTTGAACTAGCGGGAGCTCCGGGGGAGACCCAGTACTTC